The 20 T cell receptor beta chains below all came from one sample that was sequenced in a study of T-cell memory formation after mild COVID-19 (dated by TCRdb to about 2021). The protocol used for the library was 5' RACE. The sample was run on an Illumina NovaSeq 6000. Using fastp at Q25 and MiXCR, TCRdb reprocessed the public reads and kept productive beta chains. Identical CDR3 proteins give one entry, which carries the most common genes and DNA. In all, the sample holds hundreds of thousands of distinct CDR3 sequences, and approximately 15% of those were seen once. The ten largest clonotypes hold 20% to 25% of the sample. Sequences were obtained from PBMCs or a T cell subset sorted from them (not recorded which). The receptors here all came from a man younger than 35 who had mild COVID-19 (a few samples of this study predate the infection). The sample titles of this study are shuffled in the database, so cell type and time point are left out; the donor was told from shared clones.

This clonotype was observed a handful of times. This sequence joins TRBV12-3 or TRBV12-4 and TRBJ1-2; D perhaps matches TRBD1 (6 bases). The CDR3 has 12 residues. V lost 8 bases and J lost 6, with 13 bases in between. The CDR3 sequence: CASGPGADGYTF. The CDR3 DNA follows: TGTGCCAGCGGACCGGGGGCGGATGGCTACACCTTC.

The DNA for the CDR3 is TGCGCCGGAGGCGGGGGGGCTGTAGATACGCAGTATTTT. The encoded protein is CAGGGGAVDTQYF. V is TRBV10-2 and J is TRBJ2-3; 9 bases are a match to TRBD2. CDR1 WSHSY and CDR2 SAAADI come from the germline V gene. CDR3 length: 13 amino acids. The trim removed 11 bases at V and 5 bases at J, leaving 8 bases unmatched.

Only a few counts were recorded for this clonotype. The CDR3 nucleotides are TGTGCCACCAGTGACCCAGGGGGGGCCACCACCGGGGAGCTGTTTTTT. The encoded protein is CATSDPGGATTGELFF. The chain links TRBV24-1 to TRBJ2-2; D tentatively fits TRBD1 or TRBD2 (7 bases each). The CDR3 extends over 16 amino acids. Germline V lookup: CDR1 KGHDR, CDR2 SFDVKD. Trimming took off 4 bases at V and 4 bases at J, with 15 bases between the two ends.

This clonotype has more than one count but fewer than ten. This chain links TRBV6-2 or TRBV6-3 with TRBJ1-3, with D perhaps TRBD1 (6 bases). V lost 10 bases and J 4 bases, leaving 17 bases between the germline ends. The CDR3 runs to 14 residues. Germline V gene data show CDR1 as MNHEY and CDR2 as SVGEGT. CDR3 sequence: CATEPGHGGNTIYF. In DNA form, the CDR3 reads TGTGCCACCGAACCGGGACACGGGGGAAACACCATATATTTT.

Only a few counts were recorded for this clonotype. This chain links TRBV18 with TRBJ2-5; D call uncertain. Trimming pared 5 bases from V and 5 bases from J, leaving 12 bases between. Germline V CDR1 and CDR2: KGHSH, LQKENI. CDR3 length: 13 residues. The CDR3 spells CASSNSPSETQYF. The CDR3 DNA reads as TGTGCCAGCTCAAATAGTCCTTCGGAGACCCAGTACTTC.

This clonotype was counted only a few times. The rearrangement joins TRBV6-8 to TRBJ2-7; D is undetermined. This CDR3 region has 10 residues. Germline V CDR1 and CDR2: MNHGY, SAAAGT. V was pared by 8 bases and J by 3 bases, with 5 bases between. This CDR3 reads CASESYEQYV. The CDR3 DNA sequence: TGTGCCAGCGAAAGCTACGAGCAGTACGTC.

This clonotype was seen at least ten times. This sequence joins TRBV7-9 and TRBJ2-3; the D gene is possibly TRBD2 (6 bases). The V end lost 8 bases, the J end lost 5 bases, and 14 bases lay between the germline ends. Looked up from germline, CDR1 is SEHNR and CDR2 is FQNEAQ (reference sequence). The CDR3 is 13 amino acids. The chain's CDR3 is CASLTDGGDTQYF. CDR3 DNA: TGTGCCAGCCTGACGGACGGGGGAGATACGCAGTATTTT.

This chain joins TRBV28 and TRBJ2-7; 7 bases are a match to TRBD1. The V gene end was trimmed by 6 bases and the J gene end by 2 bases; junction bases not matched to a gene: 7. The CDR3 contains 14 residues. Germline V CDR1 and CDR2: MDHEN, SYDVKM. The DNA for the CDR3 is TGTGCCAGCAGGCTACAGGGGTCCCCCTACGAGCAGTACGTC. Translation gives CASRLQGSPYEQYV.

The CDR3 DNA sequence: TGTGCCAGCAGCCCAAGCCCTAGGGAGACCCAGTACTTC. This sequence encodes CASSPSPRETQYF. The rearrangement joins TRBV7-9 to TRBJ2-5, with D unclear. Germline V CDR1 and CDR2: SEHNR, FQNEAQ (reference sequence). The CDR3 length is 13 residues. Trimming left V 5 bases short and J 5 bases short, with 12 bases between.

This clonotype was observed a handful of times. The V and J genes are TRBV7-2 and TRBJ2-5; D may be TRBD1 or TRBD2 (6 bases each). Germline V gives CDR1 SGHTA, CDR2 FQGNSA. Trimming shortened V by 0 bases and J by 6 bases, and 11 bases separated the two germline ends. The CDR3 is 14 residues long. CDR3 protein: CASSLARGQQTQYF. The CDR3, as DNA: TGTGCCAGCAGCTTAGCACGGGGGCAACAGACCCAGTACTTC. Full variable domain (outside the CDR3, taken from reference TRBV7-2 and TRBJ2-5): GAGVSQSPSNKVTEKGKDVELRCDPISGHTALYWYRQSLGQGLEFLIYFQGNSAPDKSGLPSDRFSAERTGGSVSTLTIQRTQQEDSAVYLCASSLARGQQTQYFGPGTRLLVL.

This clonotype was seen at least ten times. The chain has TRBV4-2 and TRBJ2-1; D is unclear. The ends were cut back, 3 bases at V and 0 bases at J, with 15 bases in the middle. From germline, CDR1 is LGHNA and CDR2 YNFKEQ. CDR3 length equals 17 residues. The CDR3: CASSQRTAASSYNEQFF. The CDR3 DNA is TGTGCCAGCAGCCAGCGGACGGCAGCTAGCTCCTACAATGAGCAGTTCTTC.

This clonotype was counted only a few times. This chain connects TRBV7-9 to TRBJ2-5, with D perhaps matching TRBD1 or TRBD2 (5 bases each). The CDR3 loop spans 16 amino acids. Trimming took off 6 bases at V and 3 bases at J, with 20 bases between the two ends. Looked up from germline, CDR1 is SEHNR and CDR2 is FQNEAQ (reference sequence). CDR3 nucleotide sequence: TGTGCCAGCAGGCAACCTGGGGGAAGGAAAAAAGAGACCCAGTACTTC. It yields the protein CASRQPGGRKKETQYF.

The chain joins TRBV4-3 to TRBJ2-3; 8 bases are a match to TRBD2. Germline CDR1 LGHNA, CDR2 YSLEER. The V segment lost 1 base and the J segment 0 bases; nucleotides outside the gene matches: 3. The CDR3 has 16 amino acids. CDR3 region: CASSQGAGVSTDTQYF. The CDR3 DNA reads as TGCGCCAGCAGCCAAGGAGCGGGGGTTAGCACAGATACGCAGTATTTT.

This clonotype occurred many times. The rearrangement uses TRBV7-9 and TRBJ2-1; D gene unclear. V shed 5 bases and J shed 0 bases, with 8 bases lying between them. The CDR3 has 14 residues. Germline V gives CDR1 SEHNR, CDR2 FQNEAQ (reference sequence). The CDR3: CASSERDSYNEQFF. The CDR3 DNA is TGTGCCAGCAGCGAAAGGGACTCCTACAATGAGCAGTTCTTC.

This chain uses TRBV7-2 with TRBJ1-1; no definite D call. This CDR3 region has 12 residues. Germline assignment: CDR1 SGHTA and CDR2 FQGNSA. The V gene lost 3 bases and the J gene lost 8 bases, with 10 bases spanning the gap. The CDR3 sequence: CASSFSVLEAFF. The CDR3 nucleotides are TGTGCCAGCAGCTTTTCTGTCCTCGAAGCTTTCTTT.

This clonotype was seen only a few times. The CDR3 sequence: CASSVGGRIYNEQFF. DNA for the CDR3: TGTGCCAGCAGCGTAGGGGGCAGAATTTACAATGAGCAGTTCTTC. The V and J genes are TRBV9 and TRBJ2-1; TRBD1 might be the D (5 bases). This CDR3 comprises 15 residues. V shed 0 bases and J shed 4 bases, with 11 bases lying between them. In germline, CDR1 is SGDLS, CDR2 YYNGEE. Filled out from reference TRBV9 and TRBJ2-1, the complete variable domain reads DSGVTQTPKHLITATGQRVTLRCSPRSGDLSVYWYQQSLDQGLQFLIQYYNGEERAKGNILERFSAQQFPDLHSELNLSSLELGDSALYFCASSVGGRIYNEQFFGPGTRLTVL.

The V gene is TRBV5-6, the J gene TRBJ2-4; D not certain. The germline gives CDR1 SGHDT, CDR2 YYEEEE. Deletions cut 5 bases from V and 5 bases from J, with 14 bases between. The length of the CDR3 is 14 residues. The DNA of the CDR3 is TGTGCCAGCAGACGACGGGCGCCCGAAAACATTCAGTACTTC. Its protein is CASRRRAPENIQYF.

V usage is TRBV7-2 and J usage is TRBJ1-2; tentative D call: TRBD1 (6 bases). Between the trimmed V and J ends, which lost 1 base and 4 bases, there was a span of 13 bases. CDR1 is SGHTA and CDR2 is FQGNSA in the germline V gene. The CDR3 has 15 amino acids. The CDR3 region is CASSLVGGRVYGYTF. CDR3 nucleotide sequence: TGTGCCAGCAGCTTAGTGGGGGGCAGGGTCTATGGCTACACCTTC.

This chain links TRBV4-1 with TRBJ1-5; D is undetermined. With 0 bases removed from V and 11 bases from J, the gap between germline ends came to 8 bases. The CDR3 consists of 12 residues. Germline loops: CDR1 MGHRA, CDR2 YSYEKL. The DNA of the CDR3 is TGCGCCAGCAGCCAAGACCAAAGCACCCAGCATTTT. It codes for CASSQDQSTQHF.

This clonotype was recorded a few times. The genes are TRBV7-2 and TRBJ2-1, with D maybe TRBD2 (7 bases). There are 12 residues in the CDR3. The germline gives CDR1 SGHTA, CDR2 FQGNSA. V shed 4 bases and J shed 14 bases, with 15 bases lying between them. CDR3 loop: CASSSRGAGEFF. CDR3 sequence (DNA): TGTGCCAGCAGCTCACGGGGGGCCGGGGAGTTCTTC.